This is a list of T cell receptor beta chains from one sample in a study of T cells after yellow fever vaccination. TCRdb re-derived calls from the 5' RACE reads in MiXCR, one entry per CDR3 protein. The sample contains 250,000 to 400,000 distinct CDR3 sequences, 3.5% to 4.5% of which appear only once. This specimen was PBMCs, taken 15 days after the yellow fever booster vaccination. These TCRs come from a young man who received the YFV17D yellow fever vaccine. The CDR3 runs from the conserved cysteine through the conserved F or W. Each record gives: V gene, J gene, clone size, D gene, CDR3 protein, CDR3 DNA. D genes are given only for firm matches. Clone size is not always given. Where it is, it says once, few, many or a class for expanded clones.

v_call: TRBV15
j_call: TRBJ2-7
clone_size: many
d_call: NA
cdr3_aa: CATSGVGDFPTYEQYF
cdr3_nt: TGTGCCACCAGCGGGGTAGGGGACTTCCCCACCTACGAGCAGTACTTC

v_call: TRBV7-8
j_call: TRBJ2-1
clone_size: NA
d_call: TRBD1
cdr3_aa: CASSLVGQLSYNEQFF
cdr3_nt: TGTGCCAGCAGCTTAGTGGGACAGCTCTCCTACAATGAGCAGTTCTTC

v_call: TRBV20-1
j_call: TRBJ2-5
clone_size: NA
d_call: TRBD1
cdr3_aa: CSARGPGQGGETQYF
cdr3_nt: TGCAGTGCTAGGGGCCCTGGACAGGGCGGGGAGACCCAGTACTTC

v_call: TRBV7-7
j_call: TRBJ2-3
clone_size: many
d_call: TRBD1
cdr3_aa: CASSLQQGFGTDTQYF
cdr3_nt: TGTGCCAGCAGCCTCCAACAGGGGTTCGGCACAGATACGCAGTATTTT

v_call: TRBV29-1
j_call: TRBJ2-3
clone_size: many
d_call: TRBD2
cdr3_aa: CSVASRGGHTQYF
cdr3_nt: TGCAGCGTTGCCTCGCGGGGGGGCCATACGCAGTATTTT

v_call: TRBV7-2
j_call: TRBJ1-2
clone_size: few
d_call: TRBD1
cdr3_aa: CASSRTGTGGSYTF
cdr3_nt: TGTGCCAGCAGCCGCACCGGGACAGGGGGTAGCTACACCTTC

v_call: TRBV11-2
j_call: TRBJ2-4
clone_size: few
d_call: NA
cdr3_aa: CASSQKAGTMNIQYF
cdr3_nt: TGTGCCAGCAGCCAAAAAGCCGGGACAATGAACATTCAGTACTTC

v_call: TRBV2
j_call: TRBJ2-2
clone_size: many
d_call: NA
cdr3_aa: CASAELTGELFF
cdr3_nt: TGTGCCAGCGCGGAGCTCACCGGGGAGCTGTTTTTT

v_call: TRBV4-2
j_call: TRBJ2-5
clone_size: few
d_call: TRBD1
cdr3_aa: CASSQGQGAFRETQYF
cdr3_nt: TGTGCCAGCAGCCAAGGACAGGGGGCTTTTCGAGAGACCCAGTACTTC

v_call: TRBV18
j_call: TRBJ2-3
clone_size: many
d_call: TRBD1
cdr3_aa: CASSPRTGGASTDTQYF
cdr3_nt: TGTGCCAGCTCACCCAGGACAGGGGGCGCCAGCACAGATACGCAGTATTTT

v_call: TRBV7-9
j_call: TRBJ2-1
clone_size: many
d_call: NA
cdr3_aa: CASSFSAERQFF
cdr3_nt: TGTGCCAGCAGCTTTTCAGCGGAGCGGCAGTTCTTC

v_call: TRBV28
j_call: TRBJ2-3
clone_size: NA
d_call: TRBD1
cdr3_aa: CASSLGTGGATDTQYF
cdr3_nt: TGTGCCAGCAGTTTAGGGACAGGGGGAGCCACAGATACGCAGTATTTT

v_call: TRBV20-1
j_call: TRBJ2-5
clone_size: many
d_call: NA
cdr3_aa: CSARQGTEETQYF
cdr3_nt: TGCAGTGCTAGACAAGGGACGGAAGAGACCCAGTACTTC

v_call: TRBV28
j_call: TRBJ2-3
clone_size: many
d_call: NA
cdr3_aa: CASRDTLYTDTQYF
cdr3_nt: TGTGCCTCCCGGGACACACTTTACACAGATACGCAGTATTTT

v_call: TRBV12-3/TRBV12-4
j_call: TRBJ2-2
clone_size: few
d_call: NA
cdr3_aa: CASSLVQVSTGELFF
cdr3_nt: TGTGCCAGCAGTTTAGTCCAGGTCTCGACCGGGGAGCTGTTTTTT

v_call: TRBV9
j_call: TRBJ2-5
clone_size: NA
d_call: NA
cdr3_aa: CASSVAMTVLETQYF
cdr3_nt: TGTGCCAGCAGCGTAGCCATGACAGTCCTCGAGACCCAGTACTTC

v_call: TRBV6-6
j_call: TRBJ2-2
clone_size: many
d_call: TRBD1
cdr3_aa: CASSRQDRVNGELFF
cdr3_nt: TGTGCCAGCAGTCGGCAGGACAGGGTGAACGGGGAGCTGTTTTTT

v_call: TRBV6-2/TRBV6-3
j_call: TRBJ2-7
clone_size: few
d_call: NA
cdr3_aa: CASSYSEWGFEQYF
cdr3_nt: TGTGCCAGCAGTTACTCCGAGTGGGGGTTCGAGCAGTACTTC

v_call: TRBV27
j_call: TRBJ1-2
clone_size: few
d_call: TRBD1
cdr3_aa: CASSSAGTVYGYTF
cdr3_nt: TGTGCCAGCAGTTCCGCCGGGACAGTCTATGGCTACACCTTC

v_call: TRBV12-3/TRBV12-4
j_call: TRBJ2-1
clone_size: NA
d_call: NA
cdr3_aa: CASSLGLTLGNEQFF
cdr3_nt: TGTGCCAGCAGCTTGGGACTTACCCTAGGCAATGAGCAGTTCTTC

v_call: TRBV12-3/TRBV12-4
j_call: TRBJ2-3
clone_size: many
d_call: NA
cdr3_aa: CASSPSPVGTDTQYF
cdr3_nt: TGTGCCAGCAGTCCCTCACCTGTGGGCACAGATACGCAGTATTTT

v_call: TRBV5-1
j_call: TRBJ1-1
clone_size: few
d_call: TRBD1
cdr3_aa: CASSRAGGMNTEAFF
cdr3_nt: TGCGCCAGCAGCCGCGCAGGGGGTATGAACACTGAAGCTTTCTTT

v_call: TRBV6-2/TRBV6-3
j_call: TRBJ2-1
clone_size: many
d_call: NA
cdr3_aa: CASSYTTDHPRQFF
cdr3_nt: TGTGCCAGCAGTTATACAACGGATCACCCTCGGCAGTTCTTC

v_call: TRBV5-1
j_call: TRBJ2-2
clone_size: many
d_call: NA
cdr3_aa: CASSLFGGSTGELFF
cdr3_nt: TGCGCCAGCAGCTTGTTTGGAGGGAGCACCGGGGAGCTGTTTTTT

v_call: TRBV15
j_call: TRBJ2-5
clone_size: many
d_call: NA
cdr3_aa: CATSRDSTVRETQYF
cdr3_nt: TGTGCCACCAGCAGAGATTCGACGGTTCGAGAGACCCAGTACTTC

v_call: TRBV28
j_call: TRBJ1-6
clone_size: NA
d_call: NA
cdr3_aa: CASSFRGQPNSPLHF
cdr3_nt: TGTGCCAGCAGTTTTCGAGGACAGCCGAATTCACCCCTCCACTTT

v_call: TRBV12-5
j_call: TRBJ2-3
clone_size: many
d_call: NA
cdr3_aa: CASGLPKGSTDTQYF
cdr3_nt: TGTGCTAGTGGTTTGCCTAAGGGAAGCACAGATACGCAGTATTTT

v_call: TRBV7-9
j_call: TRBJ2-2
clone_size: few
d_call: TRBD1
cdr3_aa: CASSRLGQARPGELFF
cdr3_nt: TGTGCCAGCAGCCGCCTGGGACAGGCGCGGCCCGGGGAGCTGTTTTTT

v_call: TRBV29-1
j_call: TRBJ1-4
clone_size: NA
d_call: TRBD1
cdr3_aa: CSVTGEDDEKLFF
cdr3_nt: TGCAGCGTCACAGGGGAGGACGATGAAAAACTGTTTTTT

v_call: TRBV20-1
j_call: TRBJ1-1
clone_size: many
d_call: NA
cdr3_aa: CSARELDPGLDTEAFF
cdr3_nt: TGCAGTGCTAGAGAACTGGACCCCGGGTTGGACACTGAAGCTTTCTTT

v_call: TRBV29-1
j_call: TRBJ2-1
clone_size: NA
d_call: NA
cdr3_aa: CSVSGTSNEQFF
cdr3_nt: TGCAGCGTTTCAGGGACTTCAAATGAGCAGTTCTTC

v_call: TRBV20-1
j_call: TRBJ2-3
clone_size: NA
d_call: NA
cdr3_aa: CSASGDTQYF
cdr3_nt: TGCAGTGCTAGTGGGGATACGCAGTATTTT

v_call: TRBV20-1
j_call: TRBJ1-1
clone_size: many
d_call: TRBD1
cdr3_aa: CSARGGGTVVYTEAFF
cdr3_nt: TGCAGTGCTAGAGGAGGAGGGACAGTGGTGTACACTGAAGCTTTCTTT

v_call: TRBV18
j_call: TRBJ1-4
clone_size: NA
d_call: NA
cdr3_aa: CASSPTALNGKLFF
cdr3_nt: TGTGCCAGCTCTCCGACGGCTCTTAACGGAAAACTGTTTTTT

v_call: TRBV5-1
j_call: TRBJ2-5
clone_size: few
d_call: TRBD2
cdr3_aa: CASSSRRGGQETQYF
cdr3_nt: TGCGCCAGCAGCTCGAGGCGGGGGGGCCAAGAGACCCAGTACTTC

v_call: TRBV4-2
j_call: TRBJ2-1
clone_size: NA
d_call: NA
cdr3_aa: CASSQAYRVGEQFF
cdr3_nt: TGTGCCAGCAGCCAAGCCTACAGGGTAGGGGAGCAGTTCTTC

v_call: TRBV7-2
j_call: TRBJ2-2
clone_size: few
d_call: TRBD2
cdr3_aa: CASSFGGSTGELFF
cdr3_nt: TGTGCCAGCAGCTTCGGGGGGTCCACCGGGGAGCTGTTTTTT

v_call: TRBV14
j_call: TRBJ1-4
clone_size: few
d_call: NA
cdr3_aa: CASSRQGKGLFF
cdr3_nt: TGTGCCAGCAGCCGGCAGGGAAAGGGACTGTTTTTT

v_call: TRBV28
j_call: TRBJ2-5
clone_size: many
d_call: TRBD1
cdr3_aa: CASSLSGGQTQYF
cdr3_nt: TGTGCCAGCAGTTTGTCAGGGGGCCAGACCCAGTACTTC

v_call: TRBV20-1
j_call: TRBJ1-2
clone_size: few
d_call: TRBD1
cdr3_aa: CSAGRQGHGYTF
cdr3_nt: TGCAGTGCTGGCCGACAGGGCCATGGCTACACCTTC

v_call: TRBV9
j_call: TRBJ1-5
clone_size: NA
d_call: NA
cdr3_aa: CASSVGTEDYSNQPQHF
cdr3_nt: TGTGCCAGCAGCGTCGGGACGGAAGACTATAGCAATCAGCCCCAGCATTTT

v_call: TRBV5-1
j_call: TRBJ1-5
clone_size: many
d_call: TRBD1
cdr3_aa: CASSLGDRGGNQPQHF
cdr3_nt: TGCGCCAGCAGCTTGGGGGACAGGGGAGGCAATCAGCCCCAGCATTTT

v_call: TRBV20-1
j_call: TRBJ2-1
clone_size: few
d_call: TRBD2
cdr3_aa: CSALTRGGSSYNEQFF
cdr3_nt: TGCAGTGCGTTGACCCGGGGCGGGAGCTCCTACAATGAGCAGTTCTTC

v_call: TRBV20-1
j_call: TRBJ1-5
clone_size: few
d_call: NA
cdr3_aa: CSASPGASNQPQHF
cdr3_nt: TGCAGTGCTAGCCCTGGGGCAAGCAATCAGCCCCAGCATTTT

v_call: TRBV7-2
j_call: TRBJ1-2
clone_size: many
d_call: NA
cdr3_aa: CASNLGGTYGYTF
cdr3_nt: TGTGCCAGCAACCTAGGGGGAACCTATGGCTACACCTTC

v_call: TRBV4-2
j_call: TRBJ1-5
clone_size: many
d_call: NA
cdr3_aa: CASSQEQGDQPQHF
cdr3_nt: TGTGCCAGCAGCCAAGAGCAGGGAGACCAGCCCCAGCATTTT

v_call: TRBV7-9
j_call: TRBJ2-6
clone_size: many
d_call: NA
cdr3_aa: CASADSSGANVLTF
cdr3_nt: TGTGCCAGCGCAGACAGCTCTGGGGCCAACGTCCTGACTTTC

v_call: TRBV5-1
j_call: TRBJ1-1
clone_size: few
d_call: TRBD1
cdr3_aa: CASSRGQGVTTEAFF
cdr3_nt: TGCGCCAGCAGCAGAGGACAGGGGGTGACGACTGAAGCTTTCTTT

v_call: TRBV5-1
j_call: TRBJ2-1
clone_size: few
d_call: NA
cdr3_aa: CASRAPSNEQFF
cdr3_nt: TGCGCCAGTAGGGCCCCCAGCAATGAGCAGTTCTTC